This T cell receptor (beta chain) was documented in a study of Tregs in tolerant kidney transplant recipients. Assay used: immunoSEQ multiplex PCR; TCRdb lists only in-frame clones, some missing. This sample has about 110,000 clones; roughly 89% occur once, and the top ten carry 0.34%. About this clone itself: The antigen is undetermined.

Germline assignment: CDR1 SGHRS and CDR2 YFSETQ. The CDR3 is made up of 13 amino acids. The ends were cut back, 0 bases at V and 6 bases at J, with 8 bases in the middle. CD4+CD25+CD127- Tregs, CD4+CD25- non-Tregs, CD4 and CD8 cells were sorted. Study-wide results and caveats: Some patients' samples used different primers over time, so nucleotide sequences weren't comparable. Activated donor B cell expansion appeared to reveal the most relevant donor-specific TCRbeta repertoire.

The receptor's source is a human donor who received a combined kidney and bone marrow transplant. The chain employs TRBV5-1 and TRBJ2-3; no firm D call. The specimen was CD4+ T cells from blood, collected before the transplant. CDR3 loop: CASSLAGEDTQYF. In DNA form, the CDR3 reads TGCGCCAGCAGCTTGGCCGGTGAGGATACGCAGTATTTT.